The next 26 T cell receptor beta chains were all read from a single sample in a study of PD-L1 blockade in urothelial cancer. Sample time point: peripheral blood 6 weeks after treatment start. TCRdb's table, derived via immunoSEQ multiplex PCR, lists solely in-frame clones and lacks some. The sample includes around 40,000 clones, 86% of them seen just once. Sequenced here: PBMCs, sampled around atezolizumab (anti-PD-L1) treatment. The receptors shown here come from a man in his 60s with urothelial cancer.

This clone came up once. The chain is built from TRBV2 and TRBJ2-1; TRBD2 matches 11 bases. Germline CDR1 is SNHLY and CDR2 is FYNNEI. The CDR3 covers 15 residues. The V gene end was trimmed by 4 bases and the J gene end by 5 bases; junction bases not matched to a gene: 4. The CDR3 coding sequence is TGTGCCAGCAGTGCACTAGCGGGAGTAAACAATGAGCAGTTCTTC. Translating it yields CASSALAGVNNEQFF.

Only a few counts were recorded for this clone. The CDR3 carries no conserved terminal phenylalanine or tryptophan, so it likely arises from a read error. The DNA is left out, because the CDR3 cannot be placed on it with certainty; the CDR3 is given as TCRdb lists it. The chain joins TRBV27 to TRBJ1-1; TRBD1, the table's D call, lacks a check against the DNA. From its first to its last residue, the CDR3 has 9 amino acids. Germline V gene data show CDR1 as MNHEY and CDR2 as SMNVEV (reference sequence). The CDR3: CASRAPGQP.

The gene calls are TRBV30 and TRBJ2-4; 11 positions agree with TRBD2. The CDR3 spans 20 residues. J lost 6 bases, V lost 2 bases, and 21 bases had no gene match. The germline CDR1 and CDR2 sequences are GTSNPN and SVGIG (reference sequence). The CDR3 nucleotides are TGTGCCTGGAGTTCTCTAGCGGGGGGTATGGAGTGGGGAAAAAGAAACATTCAGTACTTC. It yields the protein CAWSSLAGGMEWGKRNIQYF. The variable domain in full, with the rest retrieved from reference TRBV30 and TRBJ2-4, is SQTIHQWPATLVQPVGSPLSLECTVEGTSNPNLYWYRQAAGRGLQLLFYSVGIGQISSEVPQNLSASRPQDRQFILSSKKLLLSDSGFYLCAWSSLAGGMEWGKRNIQYFGAGTRLSVL.

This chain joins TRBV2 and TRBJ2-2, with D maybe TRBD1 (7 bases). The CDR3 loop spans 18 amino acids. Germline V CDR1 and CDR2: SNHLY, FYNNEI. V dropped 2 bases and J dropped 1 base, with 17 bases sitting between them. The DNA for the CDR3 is TGTGCCAGCAGTGAATGGGGGCAGGGGGAGGAGAACACCGGGGAGCTGTTTTTT. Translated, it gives CASSEWGQGEENTGELFF.

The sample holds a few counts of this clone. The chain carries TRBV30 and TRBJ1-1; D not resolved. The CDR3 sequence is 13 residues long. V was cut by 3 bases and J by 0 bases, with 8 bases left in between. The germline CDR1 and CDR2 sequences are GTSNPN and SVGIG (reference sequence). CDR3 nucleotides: TGTGCCTGGAGAGCCGTGGTGAACACTGAAGCTTTCTTT. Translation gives CAWRAVVNTEAFF.

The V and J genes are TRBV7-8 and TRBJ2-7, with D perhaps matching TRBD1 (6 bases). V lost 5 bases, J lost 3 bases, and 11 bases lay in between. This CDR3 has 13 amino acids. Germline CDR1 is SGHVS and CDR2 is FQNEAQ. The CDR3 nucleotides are TGTGCCAGCAGCCTAGGACAGTTCTACGAGCAGTACTTC. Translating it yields CASSLGQFYEQYF.

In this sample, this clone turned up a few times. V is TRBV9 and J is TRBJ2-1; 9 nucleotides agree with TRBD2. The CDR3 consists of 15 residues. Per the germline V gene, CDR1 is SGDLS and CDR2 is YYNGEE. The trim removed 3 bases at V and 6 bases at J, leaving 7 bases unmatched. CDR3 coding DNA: TGTGCCAGCAGCGAGGCGGGGGGGCCTTTCAATGAGCAGTTCTTC. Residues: CASSEAGGPFNEQFF.

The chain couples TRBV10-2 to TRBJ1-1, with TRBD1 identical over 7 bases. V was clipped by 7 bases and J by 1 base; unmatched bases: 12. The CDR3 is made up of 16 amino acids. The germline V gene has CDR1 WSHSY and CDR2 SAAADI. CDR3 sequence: CASTPFNRDRNTEAFF. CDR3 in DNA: TGCGCCAGCACACCTTTTAACCGGGACAGGAACACTGAAGCTTTCTTT.

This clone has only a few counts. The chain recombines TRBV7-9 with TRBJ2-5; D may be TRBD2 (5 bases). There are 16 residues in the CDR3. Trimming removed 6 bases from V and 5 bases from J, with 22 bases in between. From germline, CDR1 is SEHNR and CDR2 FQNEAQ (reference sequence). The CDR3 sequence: CASSSFFGVGSETQYF. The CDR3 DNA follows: TGTGCCAGCAGTTCCTTTTTCGGGGTAGGGTCGGAGACCCAGTACTTC.

CDR3 sequence reads: CASSLGLAGAGGETQYF. CDR3 bases: TGTGCCAGCAGCTTAGGACTAGCGGGGGCCGGAGGAGAGACCCAGTACTTC. V is TRBV7-2 and J is TRBJ2-5; 12 positions agree with TRBD2. The length of the CDR3 is 17 residues. Germline V gene data show CDR1 as SGHTA and CDR2 as FQGNSA. With 1 base clipped from V and 4 bases from J, the junction kept 7 bases outside the gene matches.

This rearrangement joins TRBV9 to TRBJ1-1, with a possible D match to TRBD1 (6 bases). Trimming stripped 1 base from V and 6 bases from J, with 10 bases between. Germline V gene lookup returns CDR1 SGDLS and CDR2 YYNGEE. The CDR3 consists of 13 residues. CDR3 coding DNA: TGTGCCAGCAGCGTAACAGGACAGTCTGAAGCTTTCTTT. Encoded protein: CASSVTGQSEAFF.

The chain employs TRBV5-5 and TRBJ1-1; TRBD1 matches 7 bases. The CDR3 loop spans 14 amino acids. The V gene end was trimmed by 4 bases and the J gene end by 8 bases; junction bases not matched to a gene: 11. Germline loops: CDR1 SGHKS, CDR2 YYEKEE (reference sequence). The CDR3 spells CASSPIGGQSEAFF. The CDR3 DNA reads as TGTGCCAGCAGCCCGATTGGGGGACAGTCCGAAGCTTTCTTT.

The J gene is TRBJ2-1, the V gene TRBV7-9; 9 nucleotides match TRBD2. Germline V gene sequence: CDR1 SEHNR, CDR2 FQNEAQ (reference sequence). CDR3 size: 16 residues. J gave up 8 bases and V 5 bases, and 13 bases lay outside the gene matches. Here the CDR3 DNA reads TGTGCCAGCAGCCCACTAACGCTAGCGGGACGGGATGAGCAGTTCTTC. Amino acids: CASSPLTLAGRDEQFF.

CDR3 sequence reads: CASRDRVTNEKLFF. The CDR3 DNA is TGTGCCAGCAGGGACAGGGTCACTAATGAAAAACTGTTTTTT. The chain uses TRBV6-5 and TRBJ1-4, with TRBD1 identical over 8 bases. The CDR3 spans 14 residues. The V and J ends lost 6 bases and 2 bases, in that order; junction bases with no gene match: 2. Germline V CDR1 and CDR2: MNHEY, SVGAGI.

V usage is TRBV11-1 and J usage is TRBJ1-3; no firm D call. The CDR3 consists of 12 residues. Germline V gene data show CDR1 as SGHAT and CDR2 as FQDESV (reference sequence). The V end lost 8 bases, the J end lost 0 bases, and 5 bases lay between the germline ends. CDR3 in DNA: TGTGCCAGCGAGAGCTCTGGAAACACCATATATTTT. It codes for CASESSGNTIYF.

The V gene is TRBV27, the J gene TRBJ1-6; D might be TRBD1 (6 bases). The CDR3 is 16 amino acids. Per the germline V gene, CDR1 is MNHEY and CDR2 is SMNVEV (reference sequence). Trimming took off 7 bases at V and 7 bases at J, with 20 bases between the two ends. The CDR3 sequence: CASKLIGGASNSPLHF. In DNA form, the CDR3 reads TGTGCCAGCAAACTCATCGGGGGGGCGTCCAATTCACCCCTCCACTTT.

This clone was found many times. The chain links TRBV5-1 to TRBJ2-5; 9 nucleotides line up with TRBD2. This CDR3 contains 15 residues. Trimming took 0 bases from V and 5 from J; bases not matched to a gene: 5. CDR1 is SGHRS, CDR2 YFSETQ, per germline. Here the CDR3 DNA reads TGCGCCAGCAGCTTGGGCGGGACTAGCAGGGAGACCCAGTACTTC. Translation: CASSLGGTSRETQYF. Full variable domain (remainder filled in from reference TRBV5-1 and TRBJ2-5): KAGVTQTPRYLIKTRGQQVTLSCSPISGHRSVSWYQQTPGQGLQFLFEYFSETQRNKGNFPGRFSGRQFSNSRSEMNVSTLELGDSALYLCASSLGGTSRETQYFGPGTRLLVL.

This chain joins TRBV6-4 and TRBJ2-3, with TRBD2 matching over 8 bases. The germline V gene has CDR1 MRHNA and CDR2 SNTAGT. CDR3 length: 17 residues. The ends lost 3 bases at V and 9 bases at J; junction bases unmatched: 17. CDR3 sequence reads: CASSEDSGLVSRGTQYF. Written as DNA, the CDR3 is TGTGCCAGCAGTGAAGATTCGGGACTAGTCTCGAGGGGAACGCAGTATTTT.

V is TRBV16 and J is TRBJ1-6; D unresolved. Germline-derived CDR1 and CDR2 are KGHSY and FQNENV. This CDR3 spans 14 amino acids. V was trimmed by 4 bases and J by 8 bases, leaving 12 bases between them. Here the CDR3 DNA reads TGTGCCAGCAGCCCCAGGAGGGATCATTCACCCCTCCACTTT. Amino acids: CASSPRRDHSPLHF.

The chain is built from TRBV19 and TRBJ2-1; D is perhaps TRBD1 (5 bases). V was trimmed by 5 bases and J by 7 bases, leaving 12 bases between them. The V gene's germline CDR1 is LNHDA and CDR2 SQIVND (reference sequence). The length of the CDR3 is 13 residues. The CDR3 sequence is CASSFAGLNEQFF. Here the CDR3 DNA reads TGTGCCAGTAGTTTCGCAGGGCTGAATGAGCAGTTCTTC.

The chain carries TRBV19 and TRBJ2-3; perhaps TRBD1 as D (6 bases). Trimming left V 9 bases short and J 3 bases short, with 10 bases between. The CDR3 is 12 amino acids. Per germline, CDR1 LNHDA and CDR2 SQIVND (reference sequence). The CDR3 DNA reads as TGTGCCAGCCGGGACAAGACAGATACGCAGTATTTT. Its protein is CASRDKTDTQYF. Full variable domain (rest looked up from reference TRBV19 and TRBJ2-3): DGGITQSPKYLFRKEGQNVTLSCEQNLNHDAMYWYRQDPGQGLRLIYYSQIVNDFQKGDIAEGYSVSREKKESFPLTVTSAQKNPTAFYLCASRDKTDTQYFGPGTRLTVL.

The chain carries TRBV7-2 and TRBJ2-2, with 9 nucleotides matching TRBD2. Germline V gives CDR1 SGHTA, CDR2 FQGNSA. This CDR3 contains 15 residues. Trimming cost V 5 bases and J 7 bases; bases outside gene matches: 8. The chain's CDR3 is CASSPGLAMSGELFF. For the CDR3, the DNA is TGTGCCAGCAGCCCGGGACTAGCAATGAGCGGGGAGCTGTTTTTT.

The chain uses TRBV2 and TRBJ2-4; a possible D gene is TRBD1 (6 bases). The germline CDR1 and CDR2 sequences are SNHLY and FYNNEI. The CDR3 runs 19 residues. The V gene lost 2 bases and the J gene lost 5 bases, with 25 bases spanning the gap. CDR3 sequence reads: CASSESRHRALSSENIQYF. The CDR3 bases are TGTGCCAGCAGTGAAAGTAGGCACAGGGCGCTTTCTTCTGAAAACATTCAGTACTTC. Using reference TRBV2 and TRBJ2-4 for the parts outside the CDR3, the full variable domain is EPEVTQTPSHQVTQMGQEVILRCVPISNHLYFYWYRQILGQKVEFLVSFYNNEISEKSEIFDDQFSVERPDGSNFTLKIRSTKLEDSAMYFCASSESRHRALSSENIQYFGAGTRLSVL.

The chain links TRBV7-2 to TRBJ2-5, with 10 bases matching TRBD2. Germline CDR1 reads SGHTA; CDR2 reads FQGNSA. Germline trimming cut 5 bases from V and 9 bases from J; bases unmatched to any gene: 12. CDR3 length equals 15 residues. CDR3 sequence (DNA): TGTGCCAGCAGCGAGACTAGCGGGTTATGGGAGGCCCAGTACTTC. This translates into CASSETSGLWEAQYF.

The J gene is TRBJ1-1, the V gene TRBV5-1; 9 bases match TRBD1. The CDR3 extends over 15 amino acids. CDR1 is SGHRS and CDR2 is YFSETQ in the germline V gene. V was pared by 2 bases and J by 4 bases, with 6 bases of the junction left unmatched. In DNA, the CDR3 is TGCGCCAGCAGCTTCGGGGACAGGGCGCGCACTGAAGCTTTCTTT. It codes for CASSFGDRARTEAFF. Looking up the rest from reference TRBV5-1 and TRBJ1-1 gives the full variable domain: KAGVTQTPRYLIKTRGQQVTLSCSPISGHRSVSWYQQTPGQGLQFLFEYFSETQRNKGNFPGRFSGRQFSNSRSEMNVSTLELGDSALYLCASSFGDRARTEAFFGQGTRLTVV.

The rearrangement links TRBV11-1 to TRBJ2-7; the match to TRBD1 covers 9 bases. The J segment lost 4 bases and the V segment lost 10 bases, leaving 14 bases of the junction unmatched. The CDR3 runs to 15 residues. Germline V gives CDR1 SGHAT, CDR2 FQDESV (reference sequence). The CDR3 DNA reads TGTGCCACCTCAGATCCGGGACAGGGTATTTACGAGCAGTACTTC. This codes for CATSDPGQGIYEQYF. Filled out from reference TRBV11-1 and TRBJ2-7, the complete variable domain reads EAEVAQSPRYKITEKSQAVAFWCDPISGHATLYWYRQILGQGPELLVQFQDESVVDDSQLPKDRFSAERLKGVDSTLKIQPAELGDSAMYLCATSDPGQGIYEQYFGPGTRLTVT.